One and the same sample provided the 28 T cell receptor beta chains below, sequenced in a study of shared clonotypes between healthy human individuals. Only in-frame clones appear in the TCRdb table, and some are missing; sequencing was by immunoSEQ multiplex PCR. The table records about 230,000 clones, about 69% of them present only once. Sequencing was carried out using memory CD4+ T cells sorted from blood. Subset of the sample: CD45RA-negative fraction. These TCRs come from a young man in good health.

This clone was detected only a few times. The CDR3 DNA follows: TGCGCCAGCAGCTTGGTGACCAAAAGGGCAGATACGCAGTATTTT. Residues: CASSLVTKRADTQYF. This chain links TRBV5-1 with TRBJ2-3; D unclear. V dropped 0 bases and J dropped 4 bases, with 12 bases sitting between them. The CDR3 has 15 residues. Germline V CDR1 and CDR2: SGHRS, YFSETQ.

The rearrangement uses TRBV2 and TRBJ2-7, with a tentative D call TRBD1 (5 bases). The CDR3 has 13 amino acids. Trimming removed 0 bases from V and 6 bases from J, with 9 bases in between. Germline V CDR1 and CDR2: SNHLY, FYNNEI. In DNA form, the CDR3 reads TGTGCCAGCAGTGAAGCGCAGGGTTTCGAGCAGTACTTC. As protein: CASSEAQGFEQYF.

This chain connects TRBV6-1 to TRBJ1-1; 9 nucleotides agree with TRBD1. The junction had 7 bases not matched to a gene; V was cut back by 5 bases and J by 6 bases. The germline V gene has CDR1 MNHNS and CDR2 SASEGT. The CDR3 is 14 amino acids. The CDR3: CASSRPGQGAEAFF. The CDR3 DNA follows: TGTGCCAGCAGTCGGCCGGGACAGGGTGCTGAAGCTTTCTTT.

V is TRBV5-6 and J is TRBJ1-3; D gene unclear. V was trimmed by 4 bases and J by 9 bases, leaving 8 bases between them. This CDR3 is built from 11 residues. The germline CDR1 and CDR2 sequences are SGHDT and YYEEEE. CDR3 bases: TGTGCCAGCAGCAGCAGAGGCACCATATATTTT. Its translation: CASSSRGTIYF.

V is TRBV27 and J is TRBJ2-1; 7 bases fit TRBD2. This CDR3 has 17 amino acids. The germline V gene encodes CDR1 MNHEY and CDR2 SMNVEV (reference sequence). V lost 2 bases and J lost 6; bases outside the gene matches: 13. The CDR3 bases are TGTGCCAGCAGTTTAGAATTAGGCGGGAGAGGGGCCAATGAGCAGTTCTTC. It is translated as CASSLELGGRGANEQFF.

The chain couples TRBV6-1 to TRBJ2-5, with D perhaps TRBD2 (6 bases). Between the trimmed V and J ends, which lost 4 bases and 1 base, there was a span of 10 bases. This CDR3 is 14 amino acids long. CDR1 and CDR2 (germline): MNHNS, SASEGT. In nucleotides, the CDR3 is TGTGCCAGCAGTGGCCTCGGGGGCCAAGAGACCCAGTACTTC. This codes for CASSGLGGQETQYF.

The chain couples TRBV19 to TRBJ1-4; D is unclear. Germline CDR1 reads LNHDA; CDR2 reads SQIVND (reference sequence). CDR3 length equals 15 residues. Between the trimmed V and J ends, which lost 3 bases and 1 base, there was a span of 9 bases. Written as DNA, the CDR3 is TGTGCCAGTAGTATTCTATTGGGAACTAATGAAAAACTGTTTTTT. Translated, it gives CASSILLGTNEKLFF.

This clone was observed once. The J gene is TRBJ2-7, the V gene TRBV21-1; the listed D gene, TRBD1, was not tested against the DNA. TRBV21-1 is deemed a pseudogene. CDR3 length: 18 residues. CDR3 sequence reads: CASSNTNVNRDRGYEQYF. The CDR3 bases are TGTGCCAGCAGCAATACCAACGTGAATCGGGACAGGGGCTACGAGCAGTACTTC.

The gene calls are TRBV18 and TRBJ2-1; 7 bases agree with TRBD2. The germline gives CDR1 KGHSH, CDR2 LQKENI. V was clipped by 0 bases and J by 4 bases; unmatched bases: 12. CDR3 size: 18 residues. CDR3 DNA: TGTGCCAGCTCACCACCGACCGGGGGAGCGGGACTGTACAATGAGCAGTTCTTC. It encodes CASSPPTGGAGLYNEQFF.

This chain joins TRBV7-9 and TRBJ2-7; the match to TRBD1 covers 7 bases. With V trimmed by 5 bases and J by 2 bases, 6 bases remained unmatched. The CDR3 sequence is 14 residues long. CDR1 is SEHNR, CDR2 FQNEAQ, per germline (reference sequence). CDR3 loop: CASSASGTAYEQYF. CDR3 sequence (DNA): TGTGCCAGCAGCGCTTCCGGGACAGCCTACGAGCAGTACTTC.

The chain links TRBV6-1 to TRBJ2-5; 11 nucleotides line up with TRBD1. The CDR3 runs to 17 residues. With V trimmed by 3 bases and J by 5 bases, 11 bases remained unmatched. Germline V lookup: CDR1 MNHNS, CDR2 SASEGT. CDR3 protein: CASSDGTGGFYRETQYF. CDR3 coding DNA: TGTGCCAGCAGTGACGGGACAGGGGGGTTCTATCGGGAGACCCAGTACTTC.

This clone is deemed medium-sized. The rearrangement joins TRBV5-1 to TRBJ2-5; 9 bases match TRBD1. CDR1 is SGHRS, CDR2 YFSETQ, per germline. The V gene end was trimmed by 5 bases and the J gene end by 2 bases; junction bases not matched to a gene: 4. This CDR3 contains 14 residues. CDR3 nucleotides: TGCGCCAGCAGTTCCGGACAGGGGCAAGAGACCCAGTACTTC. It translates to CASSSGQGQETQYF.

The V and J genes are TRBV11-1 and TRBJ1-1; no definite D call. Trimming took 6 bases from V and 3 from J, leaving 14 bases between them. Germline CDR1 SGHAT, CDR2 FQDESV (reference sequence). The CDR3 length is 14 residues. The CDR3 reads CASRRSSLDTEAFF. The CDR3 region has the DNA TGTGCCAGCAGGCGAAGTTCCCTCGACACTGAAGCTTTCTTT.

The chain combines TRBV2 with TRBJ1-3, with D possibly being TRBD1 (6 bases). Germline V lookup: CDR1 SNHLY, CDR2 FYNNEI. Trimming took 3 bases from V and 4 from J, leaving 13 bases between them. CDR3 length: 15 residues. The CDR3 protein is CASSDGQPLGNTIYF. The DNA of the CDR3 is TGTGCCAGCAGTGATGGACAGCCACTAGGAAACACCATATATTTT.

Comments on this clone: A clone one base away is much larger, so this may be a read error. The CDR3 nucleotides are TGTGCCAGCAGCTTAGGTTTCCTTGAGGCAGGGGATCAGCCCCAGCATTTT. Protein sequence: CASSLGFLEAGDQPQHF. The chain links TRBV7-9 to TRBJ1-5; the D gene is possibly TRBD1 (6 bases). V lost 1 base to trimming and J lost 5 bases, with 18 bases between them. Germline V gives CDR1 SEHNR, CDR2 FQNEAQ (reference sequence). The CDR3 length is 17 residues.

This sequence joins TRBV27 and TRBJ2-6; 8 bases line up with TRBD1. This CDR3 is built from 18 residues. Trimming at V came to 4 bases and at J to 1 base, leaving 9 bases not matched to a gene. CDR1 and CDR2 (germline): MNHEY, SMNVEV (reference sequence). The CDR3 loop is CASSSGGTGWSGANVLTF. The CDR3 DNA sequence: TGTGCCAGCAGTTCCGGAGGGACAGGTTGGTCTGGGGCCAACGTCCTGACTTTC.

This rearrangement joins TRBV6-4 to TRBJ2-1; unclear D gene. Germline CDR1 is MRHNA and CDR2 is SNTAGT. The CDR3 runs 15 residues. V lost 4 bases and J 3 bases, leaving 13 bases between the germline ends. For the CDR3, the DNA is TGTGCCAGCAGTGTAGAGTCGGGTTACTACAATGAGCAGTTCTTC. Its translation is CASSVESGYYNEQFF.

The gene calls are TRBV10-1 and TRBJ1-1, with TRBD1 as a possible D gene (5 bases). V lost 3 bases and J 12 bases, leaving 23 bases between the germline ends. From germline, CDR1 is WNHNN and CDR2 SYGVQD (reference sequence). The CDR3 covers 15 residues. CDR3 loop: CASSESPSGQLSTFF. CDR3 in DNA: TGCGCCAGCAGTGAATCCCCAAGTGGACAACTATCGACTTTCTTT.

The chain links TRBV27 to TRBJ2-7; D is undetermined. CDR3 size: 15 residues. The V gene's germline CDR1 is MNHEY and CDR2 SMNVEV (reference sequence). V was clipped by 2 bases and J by 4 bases, with 15 bases between them. This CDR3 reads CASSLAGRGSYEQYF. For the CDR3, the DNA is TGTGCCAGCAGTTTAGCCGGAAGAGGTAGTTACGAGCAGTACTTC.

The chain links TRBV6-1 to TRBJ1-1, with D maybe TRBD1 (5 bases). This CDR3 contains 15 residues. Looked up from germline, CDR1 is MNHNS and CDR2 is SASEGT. V was trimmed by 4 bases and J by 0 bases, leaving 12 bases between them. The CDR3 spells CASSVWGALNTEAFF. The DNA for the CDR3 is TGTGCCAGCAGTGTTTGGGGCGCCCTGAACACTGAAGCTTTCTTT.

In regard to this clone: Other DNA sequences within the sample encode an identical CDR3. This rearrangement joins TRBV28 to TRBJ2-3; 12 bases agree with TRBD2. The CDR3 extends over 14 amino acids. The ends lost 7 bases at V and 3 bases at J; junction bases unmatched: 2. In germline, CDR1 is MDHEN, CDR2 SYDVKM. This chain's CDR3 is CASTLAGGTDTQYF. The CDR3, as DNA: TGTGCCAGCACTCTAGCGGGAGGGACAGATACGCAGTATTTT. Using reference TRBV28 and TRBJ2-3 for the parts outside the CDR3, the full variable domain is DVKVTQSSRYLVKRTGEKVFLECVQDMDHENMFWYRQDPGLGLRLIYFSYDVKMKEKGDIPEGYSVSREKKERFSLILESASTNQTSMYLCASTLAGGTDTQYFGPGTRLTVL.

In the case of this clone: Distinct nucleotide sequences in the sample also encode this CDR3. V gene TRBV10-1 combines with J gene TRBJ2-2; TRBD2 is a possible D gene (6 bases). V lost 0 bases and J lost 0, with 8 bases in between. CDR1 and CDR2 (germline): WNHNN, SYGVQD (reference sequence). This CDR3 has 16 amino acids. The CDR3 DNA reads TGCGCCAGCAGTGAGTCGACGGGGGCGAACACCGGGGAGCTGTTTTTT. This encodes CASSESTGANTGELFF.

The V and J genes are TRBV5-1 and TRBJ2-4; weak D call: TRBD2 (6 bases). The V end was cut by 5 bases, the J end by 2 bases, with 23 bases between. The CDR3 covers 18 residues. Looked up from germline, CDR1 is SGHRS and CDR2 is YFSETQ. CDR3 sequence reads: CASRPGGNAGGSKNIQYF. The CDR3 bases are TGCGCCAGCAGACCAGGCGGGAATGCCGGAGGGTCCAAAAACATTCAGTACTTC.

The chain carries TRBV5-1 and TRBJ2-7; TRBD2 aligns across 10 bases. There are 15 residues in the CDR3. The J segment lost 4 bases and the V segment lost 0 bases, leaving 4 bases of the junction unmatched. The germline V gene has CDR1 SGHRS and CDR2 YFSETQ. The CDR3 region has the DNA TGCGCCAGCAGCTTGGCCCAGCGGGAGGGATACGAGCAGTACTTC. It is translated as CASSLAQREGYEQYF.

Only a few counts were recorded for this clone. CDR3 nucleotide sequence: TGTGCCAGCAGTGAACAGGGGAACGAGCAGTACTTC. Its protein is CASSEQGNEQYF. The V and J genes are TRBV2 and TRBJ2-7, with D possibly matching TRBD1 (6 bases). V was trimmed by 2 bases and J by 5 bases, leaving 7 bases between them. CDR3 length equals 12 residues. Germline values: CDR1 SNHLY, CDR2 FYNNEI.

The V and J genes are TRBV6-1 and TRBJ2-7, with a possible D match to TRBD2 (7 bases). Deletions cut 6 bases from V and 3 bases from J, with 15 bases between. This CDR3 spans 14 amino acids. Germline V gene lookup returns CDR1 MNHNS and CDR2 SASEGT. CDR3 region: CASRTGGQHYEQYF. CDR3 nucleotides: TGTGCCAGCAGGACGGGGGGCCAGCACTACGAGCAGTACTTC.

This chain uses TRBV30 with TRBJ2-5; D perhaps matches TRBD1 (5 bases). V dropped 2 bases and J dropped 1 base, with 8 bases sitting between them. CDR1 and CDR2 (germline): GTSNPN, SVGIG (reference sequence). There are 13 residues in the CDR3. In DNA form, the CDR3 reads TGTGCCTGGAGTAGACAGACCCAAGAGACCCAGTACTTC. Translated: CAWSRQTQETQYF. Full variable domain (outside the CDR3, taken from reference TRBV30 and TRBJ2-5): SQTIHQWPATLVQPVGSPLSLECTVEGTSNPNLYWYRQAAGRGLQLLFYSVGIGQISSEVPQNLSASRPQDRQFILSSKKLLLSDSGFYLCAWSRQTQETQYFGPGTRLLVL.

This clone has more than one count but fewer than ten. The V and J genes are TRBV6-6 and TRBJ2-1; 10 nucleotides agree with TRBD2. This CDR3 has 15 amino acids. Trimming removed 6 bases from V and 5 bases from J; junction bases left unmatched: 7. Germline V CDR1 and CDR2: MNHNY, SVGAGI (reference sequence). The DNA for the CDR3 is TGTGCCAGCAGCTTAGCGGGGGGATTCCACAATGAGCAGTTCTTC. It encodes CASSLAGGFHNEQFF.